The 9 T cell receptor beta chains below all came from one sample that was sequenced in a study of regulatory T cells in long-lasting Graves disease. To make TCR beta libraries, researchers used iRepertoire HTBI primers and Arm-PCR of CDR3 regions. TCRdb reprocessed the multiplex PCR reads with MiXCR, giving one entry per CDR3 protein. The repertoire holds approximately 470,000 distinct CDR3 sequences, with 15% to 20% as singletons. Time point: newly diagnosed GD, antithyroid drugs for less than 3 months. PBMCs were the source of the RNA used for TCR sequencing. In addition, the sample was reused for a study of T cells in Graves' hyperthyroidism and ophthalmopathy.

This specimen consisted of peripheral blood mononuclear cells (PBMCs), obtained at new diagnosis, from a patient treated with antithyroid drugs. The receptors stem from a middle-aged man with Graves disease.

This clonotype was recorded a few times. This chain joins TRBV20-1 and TRBJ1-2, with a possible D match to TRBD1 (5 bases). V shed 3 bases and J shed 1 base, with 18 bases lying between them. Germline V gene data show CDR1 as DFQATT and CDR2 as SNEGSKA (reference sequence). The CDR3 has 16 residues. The CDR3 DNA is TGCAGTGCTAGGGACACCGGGACGGCGAGTAACTATGGCTACACCTTC. Encoded protein: CSARDTGTASNYGYTF.

The chain employs TRBV27 and TRBJ2-1, with no clear D. The V and J ends lost 2 bases and 10 bases respectively, with 15 bases between them. The CDR3 length is 14 residues. The germline V gene encodes CDR1 MNHEY and CDR2 SMNVEV (reference sequence). The CDR3 coding sequence is TGTGCCAGCAGTTTAGGGCGGAGCTCCTACGAGCAGTTCTTC. Protein product: CASSLGRSSYEQFF.

The chain recombines TRBV5-6 with TRBJ2-1, with TRBD2 identical over 8 bases. Germline V gives CDR1 SGHDT, CDR2 YYEEEE. V was clipped by 0 bases and J by 6 bases; unmatched bases: 8. The CDR3 extends over 16 amino acids. Written as DNA, the CDR3 is TGTGCCAGCAGCTTGGTTTTTGCGGGAGGTCCCAATGAGCAGTTCTTC. Translated: CASSLVFAGGPNEQFF.

This clonotype appeared many times. The V gene is TRBV5-1, the J gene TRBJ2-7; 7 nucleotides line up with TRBD2. The V gene end was trimmed by 0 bases and the J gene end by 4 bases; junction bases not matched to a gene: 7. The CDR3 loop spans 15 amino acids. Germline lookup yields CDR1 SGHRS and CDR2 YFSETQ. The CDR3 coding sequence is TGCGCCAGCAGCTTGGTTCTAGCGGAGGGGTACGAGCAGTACTTC. Its translation: CASSLVLAEGYEQYF.

The rearrangement uses TRBV13 and TRBJ2-1; D unclear. CDR3 size: 12 residues. Germline CDR1 is PRHDT and CDR2 is FYEKMQ (reference sequence). V dropped 5 bases and J dropped 8 bases, with 10 bases sitting between them. CDR3 nucleotides: TGTGCCAGCAGCCAACCTGAACATGAGCAGTTCTTC. This codes for CASSQPEHEQFF.

In its sample, this clonotype was seen many times. The chain carries TRBV3-1 and TRBJ2-2, with 7 bases matching TRBD2. Germline V gene lookup returns CDR1 LGHDT and CDR2 YNNKEL (reference sequence). The length of the CDR3 is 18 residues. V shed 1 base, J shed 2 bases, and the junction held 10 bases outside the gene matches. The CDR3 DNA sequence: TGTGCCAGCAGCCAAGTCCGCATAGCGGGCCATAACACCGGGGAGCTGTTTTTT. Residues: CASSQVRIAGHNTGELFF.

With regard to this clonotype: This clone may be a read error of a much larger clone one base away. The chain couples TRBV11-2 to TRBJ2-1; D possibly matches TRBD1 or TRBD2 (5 bases each). Germline CDR1 reads SGHAT; CDR2 reads FQNNGV. The V end was cut by 6 bases, the J end by 12 bases, with 21 bases between. The length of the CDR3 is 14 residues. DNA for the CDR3: TGTGCCAGCAGTCCCACCCCCGGGGCAGTGGGGCAGTTCTTC. It codes for CASSPTPGAVGQFF.

Notes on this clonotype: A single base is all that separates this from a far larger clone, so a read error is likely. The CDR3 spells CASTPVGSDRDTQYF. In DNA form, the CDR3 reads TGTGCCAGCACCCCGGTGGGCTCGGATAGAGATACGCAGTATTTT. This chain connects TRBV11-2 to TRBJ2-7; D not resolved. The DNA end is more similar to TRBJ2-3, so the J call may be wrong. The germline CDR1 and CDR2 sequences are SGHAT and FQNNGV. The CDR3 runs 15 residues.

The chain recombines TRBV29-1 with TRBJ1-1; the D is unclear. Per germline, CDR1 SQVTM and CDR2 ANQGSEA. The CDR3 loop spans 11 amino acids. V was shortened by 7 bases and J by 1 base, with 7 bases between the two germline ends. CDR3: CSALPNTEAFF. As DNA, the CDR3 is TGCAGCGCCTTACCGAACACTGAAGCTTTCTTT.